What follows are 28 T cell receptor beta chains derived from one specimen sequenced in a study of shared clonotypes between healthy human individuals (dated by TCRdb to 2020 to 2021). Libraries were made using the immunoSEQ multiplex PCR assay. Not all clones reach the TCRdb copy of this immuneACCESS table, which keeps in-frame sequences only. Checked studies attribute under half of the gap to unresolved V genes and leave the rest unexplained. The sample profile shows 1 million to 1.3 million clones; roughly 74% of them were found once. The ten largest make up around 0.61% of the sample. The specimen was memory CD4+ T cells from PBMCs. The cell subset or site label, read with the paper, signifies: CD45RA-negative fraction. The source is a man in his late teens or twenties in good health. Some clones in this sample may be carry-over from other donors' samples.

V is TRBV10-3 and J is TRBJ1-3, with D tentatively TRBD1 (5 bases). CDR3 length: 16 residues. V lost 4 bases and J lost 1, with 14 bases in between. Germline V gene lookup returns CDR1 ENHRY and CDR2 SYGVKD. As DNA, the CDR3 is TGTGCCATCAGTGGCCCCCTTAGGACATCTGGAAACACCATATATTTT. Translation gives CAISGPLRTSGNTIYF.

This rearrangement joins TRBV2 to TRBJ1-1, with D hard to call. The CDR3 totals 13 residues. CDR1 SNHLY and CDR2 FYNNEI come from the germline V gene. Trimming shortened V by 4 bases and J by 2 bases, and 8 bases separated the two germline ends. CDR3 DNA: TGTGCCAGCAGTGTGCAGGCTAACACTGAAGCTTTCTTT. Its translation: CASSVQANTEAFF.

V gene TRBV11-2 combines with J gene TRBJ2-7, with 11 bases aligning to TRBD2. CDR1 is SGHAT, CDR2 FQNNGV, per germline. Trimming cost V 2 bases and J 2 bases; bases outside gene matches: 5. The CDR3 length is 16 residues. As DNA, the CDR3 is TGTGCCAGCAGCTTATCCCTAGCGGGAGGCGCCTACGAGCAGTACTTC. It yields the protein CASSLSLAGGAYEQYF.

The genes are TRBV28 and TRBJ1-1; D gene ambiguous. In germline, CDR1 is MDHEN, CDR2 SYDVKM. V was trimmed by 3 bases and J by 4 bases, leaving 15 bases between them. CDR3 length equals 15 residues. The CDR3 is CASSFPSAKRTEAFF. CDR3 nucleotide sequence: TGTGCCAGCAGTTTCCCCTCGGCGAAGCGCACTGAAGCTTTCTTT.

CDR3 sequence reads: CASSKTSGRGGEQYF. CDR3 DNA sequence: TGTGCCAGCAGCAAGACTAGCGGGAGGGGTGGCGAGCAGTACTTC. The rearrangement uses TRBV11-2 and TRBJ2-7, with 14 nucleotides matching TRBD2. Trimming cost V 5 bases and J 6 bases; bases outside gene matches: 6. This CDR3 comprises 15 residues. CDR1 and CDR2 from the germline V gene are SGHAT and FQNNGV.

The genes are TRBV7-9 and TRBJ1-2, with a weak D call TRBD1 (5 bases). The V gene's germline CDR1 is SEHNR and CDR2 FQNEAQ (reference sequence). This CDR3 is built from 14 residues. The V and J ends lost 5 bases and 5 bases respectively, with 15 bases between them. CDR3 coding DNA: TGTGCCAGCAGCCCAGAACGCGGGGGTTATGGCTACACCTTC. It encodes CASSPERGGYGYTF.

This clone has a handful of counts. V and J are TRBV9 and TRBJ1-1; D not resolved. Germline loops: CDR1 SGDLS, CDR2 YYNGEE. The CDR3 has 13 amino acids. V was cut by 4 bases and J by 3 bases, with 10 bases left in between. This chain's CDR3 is CASSYYPDTEAFF. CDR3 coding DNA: TGTGCCAGCAGCTACTATCCCGACACTGAAGCTTTCTTT.

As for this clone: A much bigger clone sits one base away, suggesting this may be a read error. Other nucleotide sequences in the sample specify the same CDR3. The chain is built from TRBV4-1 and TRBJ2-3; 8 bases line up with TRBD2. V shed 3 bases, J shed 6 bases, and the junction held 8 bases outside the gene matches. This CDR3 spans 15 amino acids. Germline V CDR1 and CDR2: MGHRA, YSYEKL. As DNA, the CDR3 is TGCGCCAGCAGCCAGGGAGCGGGAGCGGTGGATACGCAGTATTTT. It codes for CASSQGAGAVDTQYF.

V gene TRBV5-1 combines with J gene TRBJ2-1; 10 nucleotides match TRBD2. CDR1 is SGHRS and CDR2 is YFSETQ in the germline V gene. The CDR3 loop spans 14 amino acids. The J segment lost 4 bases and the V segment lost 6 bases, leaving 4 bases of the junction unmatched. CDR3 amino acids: CASTAAGGYNEQFF. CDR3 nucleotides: TGCGCCAGCACCGCAGCGGGAGGGTACAATGAGCAGTTCTTC.

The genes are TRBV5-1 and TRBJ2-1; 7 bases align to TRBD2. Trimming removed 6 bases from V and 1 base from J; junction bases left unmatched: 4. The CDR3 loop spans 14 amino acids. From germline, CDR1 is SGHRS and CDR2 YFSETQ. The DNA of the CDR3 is TGCGCCAGCACTGCTAGCGGTTCCTACAATGAGCAGTTCTTC. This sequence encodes CASTASGSYNEQFF. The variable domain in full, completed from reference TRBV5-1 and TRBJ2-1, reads KAGVTQTPRYLIKTRGQQVTLSCSPISGHRSVSWYQQTPGQGLQFLFEYFSETQRNKGNFPGRFSGRQFSNSRSEMNVSTLELGDSALYLCASTASGSYNEQFFGPGTRLTVL.

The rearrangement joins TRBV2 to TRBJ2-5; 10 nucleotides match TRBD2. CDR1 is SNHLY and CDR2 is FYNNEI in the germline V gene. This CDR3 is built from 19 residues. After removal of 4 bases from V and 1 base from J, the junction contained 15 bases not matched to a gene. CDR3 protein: CASSGAGWGSGRPQETQYF. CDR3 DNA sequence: TGTGCCAGCAGTGGGGCGGGATGGGGTAGCGGGAGGCCCCAAGAGACCCAGTACTTC.

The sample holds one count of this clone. CDR3 DNA sequence: TGCGCCAGCAGTTCTACCCCGCTGGACAGGGGGCGCGAAAAACTGTTTTTT. Amino acids: CASSSTPLDRGREKLFF. The rearrangement uses TRBV4-1 and TRBJ1-4, with TRBD1 identical over 11 bases. This CDR3 region has 17 residues. Germline V CDR1 and CDR2: MGHRA, YSYEKL. V trimming: 6 bases; J trimming: 8 bases; junction bases outside the gene matches: 14.

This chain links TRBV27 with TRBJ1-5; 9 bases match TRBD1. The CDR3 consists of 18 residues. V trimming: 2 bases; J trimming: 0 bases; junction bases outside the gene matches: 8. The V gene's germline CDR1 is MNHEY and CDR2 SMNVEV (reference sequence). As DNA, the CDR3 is TGTGCCAGCAGTTTAGTAGGGACAGGGATTTATAGCAATCAGCCCCAGCATTTT. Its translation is CASSLVGTGIYSNQPQHF.

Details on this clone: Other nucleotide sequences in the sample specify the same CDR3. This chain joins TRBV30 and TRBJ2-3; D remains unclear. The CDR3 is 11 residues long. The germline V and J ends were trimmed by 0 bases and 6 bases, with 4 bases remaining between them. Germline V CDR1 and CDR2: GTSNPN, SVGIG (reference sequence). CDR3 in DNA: TGTGCCTGGAGTGTACAGGATACGCAGTATTTT. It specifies CAWSVQDTQYF.

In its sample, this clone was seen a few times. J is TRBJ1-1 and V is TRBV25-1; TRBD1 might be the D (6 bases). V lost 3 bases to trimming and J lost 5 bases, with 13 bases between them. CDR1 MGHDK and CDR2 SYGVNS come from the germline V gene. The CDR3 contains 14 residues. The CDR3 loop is CASSEGGALTEAFF. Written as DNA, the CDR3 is TGTGCCAGCAGTGAGGGGGGGGCCTTGACTGAAGCTTTCTTT.

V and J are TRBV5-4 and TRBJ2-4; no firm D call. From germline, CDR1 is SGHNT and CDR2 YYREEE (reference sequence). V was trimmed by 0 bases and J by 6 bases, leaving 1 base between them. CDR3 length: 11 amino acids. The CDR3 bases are TGTGCCAGCAGCTTGGGAAACATTCAGTACTTC. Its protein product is CASSLGNIQYF.

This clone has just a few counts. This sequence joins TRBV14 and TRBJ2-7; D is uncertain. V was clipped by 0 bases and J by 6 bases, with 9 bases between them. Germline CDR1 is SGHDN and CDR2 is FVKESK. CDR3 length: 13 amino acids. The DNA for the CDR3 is TGTGCCAGCAGCCAAGAACCCTTAAGCGAGCAGTACTTC. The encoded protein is CASSQEPLSEQYF.

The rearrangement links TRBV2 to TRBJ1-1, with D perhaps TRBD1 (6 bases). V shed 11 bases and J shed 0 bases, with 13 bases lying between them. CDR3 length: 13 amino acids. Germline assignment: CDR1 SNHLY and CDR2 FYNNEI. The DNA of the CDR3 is TGTGCCGGTACCGGACAGTTGAACACTGAAGCTTTCTTT. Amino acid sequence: CAGTGQLNTEAFF.

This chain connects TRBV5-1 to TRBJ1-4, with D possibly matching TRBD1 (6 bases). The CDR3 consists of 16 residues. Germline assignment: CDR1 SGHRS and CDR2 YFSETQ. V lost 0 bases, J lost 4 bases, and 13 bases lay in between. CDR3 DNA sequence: TGCGCCAGCAGCTTGGAGGGCAGGGGCCGTAATGAAAAACTGTTTTTT. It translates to CASSLEGRGRNEKLFF.

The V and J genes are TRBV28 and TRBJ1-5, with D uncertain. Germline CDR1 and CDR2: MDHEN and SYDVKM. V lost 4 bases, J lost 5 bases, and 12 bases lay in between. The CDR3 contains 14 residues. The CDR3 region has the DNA TGTGCCAGCAGTTCCCGGGCACCCTATCAGCCCCAGCATTTT. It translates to CASSSRAPYQPQHF.

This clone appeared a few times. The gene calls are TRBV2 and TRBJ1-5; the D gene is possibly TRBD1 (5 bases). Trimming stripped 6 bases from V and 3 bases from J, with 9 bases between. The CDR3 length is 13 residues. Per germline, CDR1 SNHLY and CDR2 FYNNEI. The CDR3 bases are TGTGCCAGCAGCCGGGGCCACAATCAGCCCCAGCATTTT. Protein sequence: CASSRGHNQPQHF.

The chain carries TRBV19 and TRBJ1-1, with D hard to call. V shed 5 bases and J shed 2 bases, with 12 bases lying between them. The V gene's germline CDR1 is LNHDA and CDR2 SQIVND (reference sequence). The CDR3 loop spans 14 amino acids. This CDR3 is CASSFETPNTEAFF. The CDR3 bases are TGTGCCAGTAGTTTTGAGACACCTAACACTGAAGCTTTCTTT.

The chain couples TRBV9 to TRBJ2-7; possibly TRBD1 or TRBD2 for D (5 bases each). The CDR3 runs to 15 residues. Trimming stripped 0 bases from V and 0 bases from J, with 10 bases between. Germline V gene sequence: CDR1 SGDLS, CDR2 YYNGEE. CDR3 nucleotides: TGTGCCAGCAGCGTAGTCAAGGGGAGCTCCTACGAGCAGTACTTC. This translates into CASSVVKGSSYEQYF.

The CDR3 nucleotides read TGTGCCAGCACTTTCCGGACAGGGTGGGACGATACGCAGTATTTT. The encoded protein is CASTFRTGWDDTQYF. The chain is built from TRBV28 and TRBJ2-3; 8 bases line up with TRBD1. J lost 6 bases, V lost 7 bases, and 12 bases had no gene match. Germline V CDR1 and CDR2: MDHEN, SYDVKM. CDR3 length equals 15 residues.

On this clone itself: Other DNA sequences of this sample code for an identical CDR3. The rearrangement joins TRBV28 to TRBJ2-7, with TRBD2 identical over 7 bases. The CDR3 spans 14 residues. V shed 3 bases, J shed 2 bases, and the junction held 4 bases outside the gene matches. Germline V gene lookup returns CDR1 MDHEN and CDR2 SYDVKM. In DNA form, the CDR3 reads TGTGCCAGCAGTTTGCGGGGAGGGACCTACGAGCAGTACTTC. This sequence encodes CASSLRGGTYEQYF.

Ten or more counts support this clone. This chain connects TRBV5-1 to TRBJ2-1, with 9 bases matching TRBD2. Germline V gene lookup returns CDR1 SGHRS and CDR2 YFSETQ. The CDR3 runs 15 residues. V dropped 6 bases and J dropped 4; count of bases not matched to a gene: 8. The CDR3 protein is CASTFSGSIYNEQFF. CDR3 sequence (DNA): TGCGCCAGCACTTTTAGCGGGAGCATTTACAATGAGCAGTTCTTC.

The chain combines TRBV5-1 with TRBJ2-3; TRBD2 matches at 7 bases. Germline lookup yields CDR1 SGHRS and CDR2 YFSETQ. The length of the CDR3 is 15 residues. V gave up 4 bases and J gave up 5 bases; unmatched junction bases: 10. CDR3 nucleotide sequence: TGCGCCAGCAGCGACACTAGGTCGGGGGGAGATACGCAGTATTTT. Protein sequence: CASSDTRSGGDTQYF.

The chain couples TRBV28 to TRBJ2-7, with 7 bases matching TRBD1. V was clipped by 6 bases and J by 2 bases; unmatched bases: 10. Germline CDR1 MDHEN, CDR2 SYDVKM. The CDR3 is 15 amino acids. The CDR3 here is CASSRRTGGTYEQYF. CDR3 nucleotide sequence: TGTGCCAGCAGCCGCCGGACAGGCGGCACCTACGAGCAGTACTTC.